A selection of T cell receptor beta chains follows, all from one sample in a study of blood T cells in healthy people across ages. TCRdb passed the 5' RACE reads through MiXCR, listing each CDR3 protein once. The table has about 670,000 distinct CDR3 sequences, roughly 41% seen once; the top ten hold about 30%. The source material was blood. These receptors came from an older man in good health. Each CDR3 is given with its conserved first and last residue. A D gene is named only where the DNA matches it firmly. The listing skips clone size in some rows; elsewhere it reads once, few, many or a size class.

d_call clone_size j_call v_call cdr3_aa cdr3_nt
TRBD1 NA TRBJ1-1 TRBV7-2 CASSLGMGMDRGNTEAFF TGTGCCAGCAGCTTAGGCATGGGTATGGACAGGGGGAACACTGAAGCTTTCTTT
NA few TRBJ2-3 TRBV20-1 CSARDSGLFGTQYF TGCAGTGCTAGAGATAGCGGACTGTTCGGTACGCAGTATTTT
TRBD2 few TRBJ2-1 TRBV5-4 CASSRDWVGGTKYSSYNEQFF TGTGCCAGCAGCCGCGACTGGGTCGGGGGGACGAAATACAGCTCCTACAATGAGCAGTTCTTC
NA once TRBJ1-5 TRBV12-3/TRBV12-4 CANSFPGQPQHF TGTGCCAACAGTTTCCCAGGCCAGCCCCAGCATTTT
NA NA TRBJ2-1 TRBV20-1 CSAKRPRGAGAYNEQFF TGCAGTGCTAAACGACCACGGGGGGCGGGAGCCTACAATGAGCAGTTCTTC
NA NA TRBJ1-5 TRBV7-2 CASSLEAGNQPQHF TGTGCCAGCAGCTTAGAAGCAGGCAATCAGCCCCAGCATTTT
TRBD1 NA TRBJ2-3 TRBV10-1 CAASRGQNTDTQYF TGCGCCGCTAGCCGGGGACAGAACACAGATACGCAGTATTTT
TRBD2 NA TRBJ2-5 TRBV5-1 CASSLVASGRQTQYF TGCGCCAGCAGCTTGGTGGCTAGCGGGAGACAGACCCAGTACTTC
TRBD1 many TRBJ2-1 TRBV9 CASSPTGAGEQFF TGTGCCAGCAGCCCAACAGGGGCGGGCGAGCAGTTCTTC
NA NA TRBJ2-1 TRBV20-1 CSARFPLVGDNEQFF TGCAGTGCTAGATTCCCACTAGTGGGAGACAATGAGCAGTTCTTC
TRBD1 few TRBJ2-7 TRBV6-2/TRBV6-3 CASSYGTGNSYEQYF TGTGCCAGCAGTTACGGGACAGGGAACTCCTACGAGCAGTACTTC
NA NA TRBJ1-2 TRBV28 CASSSGRRYGYTF TGTGCCAGCAGTTCAGGGAGGAGGTATGGCTACACCTTC
TRBD1 NA TRBJ2-6 TRBV9 CASSVEFGQGAGANVLTF TGTGCCAGCAGCGTAGAATTCGGACAGGGGGCTGGGGCCAACGTCCTGACTTTC
NA NA TRBJ1-2 TRBV28 CASREDTRGYTF TGTGCCAGCAGGGAGGACACCCGAGGCTACACCTTC
NA few TRBJ2-1 TRBV5-1 CASSAALDITGEQFF TGCGCCAGCAGCGCCGCTTTGGATATTACGGGTGAGCAGTTCTTC
TRBD1 NA TRBJ2-5 TRBV5-1 CASSPRQGATETQYF TGCGCCAGCAGCCCCAGACAGGGGGCAACGGAGACCCAGTACTTC
NA NA TRBJ2-7 TRBV20-1 CSARDLNGSGPTYEQYF TGCAGTGCTAGAGATCTAAATGGGTCAGGACCTACCTACGAGCAGTACTTC
NA many TRBJ2-3 TRBV29-1 CSAPLGYF TGCAGCGCACCTCTGGGGTATTTT
NA NA TRBJ2-5 TRBV18 CASSPGVGETQYF TGTGCCAGCTCACCAGGGGTTGGAGAGACCCAGTACTTC
TRBD1 few TRBJ2-5 TRBV28 CASSFPPGQRQETQYF TGTGCCAGCAGTTTCCCCCCGGGACAGAGGCAAGAGACCCAGTACTTC
TRBD2 few TRBJ2-7 TRBV12-3/TRBV12-4 CASSLAGGHYEQYF TGTGCCAGCAGCTTAGCGGGAGGGCACTACGAGCAGTACTTC
NA NA TRBJ2-7 TRBV7-9 CASSREQGNSYEQYF TGTGCCAGCAGCCGGGAACAGGGAAACTCCTACGAGCAGTACTTC
NA many TRBJ2-1 TRBV29-1 CSVDGGLSSYNEQFF TGCAGCGTTGACGGCGGGCTGAGCTCCTACAATGAGCAGTTCTTC
TRBD1 NA TRBJ1-2 TRBV4-3 CASRRQGRDYGYTF TGCGCCAGCAGAAGACAGGGAAGAGACTATGGCTACACCTTC
NA NA TRBJ1-1 TRBV7-9 CASSSEGVLVAEAFF TGTGCCAGCAGCTCTGAAGGGGTCCTGGTGGCTGAAGCTTTCTTT
NA few TRBJ2-5 TRBV2 CASSASQGDQETQYF TGTGCCAGCAGTGCCTCGCAAGGGGACCAAGAGACCCAGTACTTC
NA NA TRBJ2-7 TRBV27 CASSFSRNNYEQYF TGTGCCAGCAGTTTTAGCAGAAATAACTACGAGCAGTACTTC
NA few TRBJ2-3 TRBV7-6 CASSLVRNTQYF TGTGCCAGCAGCTTAGTGAGGAATACGCAGTATTTT
TRBD1 NA TRBJ2-5 TRBV7-2 CASSTGQGASETQYF TGTGCCAGCAGCACGGGACAGGGGGCCTCAGAGACCCAGTACTTC
NA NA TRBJ2-7 TRBV20-1 CSARDRHRDTYEQYF TGCAGTGCTAGAGATCGGCACAGGGACACCTACGAGCAGTACTTC
NA once TRBJ2-7 TRBV6-5 CASSQTLTSYNEQYF TGTGCCAGCAGTCAGACCCTGACCTCCTACAATGAGCAGTACTTC
NA NA TRBJ2-6 TRBV3-1 CASSQAASGANVLTF TGTGCCAGCAGCCAAGCGGCCTCTGGGGCCAACGTCCTGACTTTC
NA once TRBJ2-7 TRBV29-1 CSVEDRDLLYNEQYF TGCAGCGTTGAAGACAGGGACCTTCTCTACAATGAACAGTACTTC
NA NA TRBJ1-2 TRBV6-2/TRBV6-3 CASSPRGRGDYGYTF TGTGCCAGCAGTCCCAGGGGCAGAGGGGACTATGGCTACACCTTC
TRBD2 NA TRBJ2-2 TRBV15 CAFSSGTTNTGELFF TGTGCCTTCTCTAGCGGGACTACGAACACCGGGGAGCTGTTTTTT
TRBD2 few TRBJ2-7 TRBV7-2 CAWETSVYEQYF TGTGCCTGGGAGACTAGCGTATACGAGCAGTACTTC
NA NA TRBJ1-2 TRBV7-9 CASSLGAYRVGYTF TGTGCCAGCAGCTTAGGGGCGTACAGGGTTGGCTACACCTTC
TRBD1 many TRBJ2-1 TRBV29-1 CSVLGQGASRFF TGCAGCGTACTAGGACAGGGCGCAAGTCGGTTCTTC
NA few TRBJ2-1 TRBV9 CASSVDTLSGQFF TGTGCCAGCAGCGTAGATACGCTTAGCGGGCAGTTCTTC
NA NA TRBJ2-1 TRBV4-2 CASSQPGGGFRNEQFF TGTGCCAGCAGCCAACCTGGCGGGGGCTTTCGGAATGAGCAGTTCTTC
NA NA TRBJ1-1 TRBV18 CASSRQDSEAFF TGTGCCAGCTCACGACAGGACTCTGAAGCTTTCTTT
NA NA TRBJ2-7 TRBV10-3 CAISRDIEYEQYF TGTGCCATCAGTAGGGACATCGAATACGAGCAGTACTTC
TRBD2 few TRBJ2-1 TRBV11-2 CASSLDRLAGGEQFF TGTGCCAGCAGCTTAGATCGACTAGCTGGCGGTGAGCAGTTCTTC
TRBD2 many TRBJ2-1 TRBV20-1 CSARYGTSGPNEQFF TGCAGTGCTAGATACGGGACTAGCGGGCCGAATGAGCAGTTCTTC
TRBD1 NA TRBJ1-2 TRBV20-1 CSARQQTGADGYTF TGCAGTGCTAGACAACAAACAGGGGCGGATGGCTACACCTTC
TRBD1 few TRBJ2-1 TRBV7-3 CASSDRGRVGNEQFF TGTGCCAGCAGCGACAGGGGGCGTGTTGGCAATGAGCAGTTCTTC
TRBD1 many TRBJ1-6 TRBV28 CASSYGTANSPLHF TGTGCCAGCAGTTACGGGACAGCAAATTCACCCCTCCACTTT
NA few TRBJ1-1 TRBV5-5 CASSRVNTEAFF TGTGCCAGCAGTCGAGTGAACACTGAAGCTTTCTTT
NA once TRBJ1-6 TRBV20-1 CSAPRGSGNSPLHF TGCAGTGCCCCGCGGGGGTCCGGGAATTCACCCCTCCACTTT
NA few TRBJ2-3 TRBV5-1 CASSLAGQGRGDTQYF TGCGCCAGCAGCTTGGCGGGGCAGGGGAGAGGAGATACGCAGTATTTT
NA NA TRBJ1-1 TRBV12-3/TRBV12-4 CACSLPRYGNTEAFF TGTGCCTGCAGTCTACCCAGGTACGGCAACACTGAAGCTTTCTTT